There are a few counts of the clone carrying this T cell receptor beta chain. The authors reverse transcribed all of the isolated RNA, so sequencing captured expressed TCRB transcripts. The protocol was immunoSEQ multiplex PCR, while the TCRdb copy is restricted to in-frame clones and leaves out a portion. The table includes 860,000 or so clones, 15% to 20% detected once. Germline-derived CDR1 and CDR2 are LNHDA and SQIVND (reference sequence). The CDR3 is 15 residues long. V shed 3 bases and J shed 6 bases, with 15 bases lying between them. This entry belongs to a study of beta chain features in type 1 diabetes. Looking at the study overall: Patients were similar to healthy donors in age and gender (as well as in cell yields).

This TCR came from a woman aged 18-29 years in good health. This chain links TRBV19 with TRBJ2-1; maybe TRBD2 (5 bases). Sequencing was performed on naive CD4+ T cells from blood. CDR3 DNA: TGTGCCAGTAGTATGAGGGTCTGGACGTCCAATGAGCAGTTCTTC. This encodes CASSMRVWTSNEQFF.